The 15 T cell receptor beta chains below all came from one sample that was sequenced in a study of graft-versus-host responses after intestinal transplantation (dated by TCRdb to about 2021). The meaning of the sample's time point label: cells obtained before transplantation from donor or recipient. The library was prepared using the immunoSEQ multiplex PCR assay. The source is immuneACCESS, and TCRdb retained only in-frame sequences with V and J called. Part of the clones is not carried over; for the studies checked, unresolved V genes explain less than half of this, and the remainder is unexplained. The sample has roughly 3,900 clones on record, under 25% of them singletons. The top ten hold around 5% of the sample. The input for sequencing was alloreactive CD4+ T cells from a mixed lymphocyte reaction culture, taken before transplantation. In light of the paper, this sample's cell subset or site label describes: CFSE-low proliferating T cells sorted from approximately six-day pre-transplant mixed lymphocyte reaction (GvH or HvG direction). The receptors were gathered from a human patient who was an organ donor for intestinal transplantation.

The gene calls are TRBV7-9 and TRBJ2-1, with a tentative D call TRBD1 (6 bases). Per the germline V gene, CDR1 is SEHNR and CDR2 is FQNEAQ (reference sequence). This CDR3 has 17 amino acids. V was trimmed by 5 bases and J by 8 bases, leaving 25 bases between them. CDR3 DNA: TGTGCCAGCAGCCAAGGGAACGTCCAGGGGCGGGTAGATGAGCAGTTCTTC. It encodes CASSQGNVQGRVDEQFF.

This clone has only a few counts. The J gene is TRBJ2-7, the V gene TRBV6-1, with TRBD2 matching 11 bases. Looked up from germline, CDR1 is MNHNS and CDR2 is SASEGT. The CDR3 consists of 15 residues. With 6 bases clipped from V and 0 bases from J, the junction kept 4 bases outside the gene matches. The DNA for the CDR3 is TGTGCCAGCAGGAAACTAGCGGGGGTCTCCTACGAGCAGTACGTC. This gives the protein CASRKLAGVSYEQYV.

This clone was seen at least ten times. CDR3 region: CASSPGLPNTEAFF. In nucleotides, the CDR3 is TGCGCCAGCAGCCCGGGACTCCCGAACACTGAAGCTTTCTTT. This chain links TRBV5-1 with TRBJ1-1, with TRBD1 as a possible D gene (5 bases). CDR1 is SGHRS, CDR2 YFSETQ, per germline. V was pared by 4 bases and J by 1 base, with 11 bases between. The CDR3 is 14 residues long.

Sample share makes this clone medium-sized. The chain links TRBV18 to TRBJ2-7, with D possibly being TRBD2 (6 bases). The CDR3 sequence is 17 residues long. Deletions cut 2 bases from V and 3 bases from J, with 20 bases between. Per the germline V gene, CDR1 is KGHSH and CDR2 is LQKENI. The CDR3 reads CASSPARGLDQYYEQYV. The CDR3 DNA reads TGTGCCAGCTCACCAGCACGGGGGTTAGACCAATACTACGAGCAGTACGTC.

This clone was seen a few times. The chain couples TRBV5-6 to TRBJ1-6; D gene unclear. Germline CDR1 reads SGHDT; CDR2 reads YYEEEE. The germline V and J ends were trimmed by 4 bases and 7 bases, with 9 bases remaining between them. The CDR3 consists of 13 residues. CDR3 nucleotide sequence: TGTGCCAGCAGCGGGCCGTACAATTCACCCCTCCACTTT. This codes for CASSGPYNSPLHF.

By sample share, this clone is medium-sized. The rearrangement uses TRBV27 and TRBJ1-2, with TRBD1 matching 7 bases. Trimming removed 4 bases from V and 1 base from J; junction bases left unmatched: 0. This CDR3 is 13 amino acids long. Germline V gene lookup returns CDR1 MNHEY and CDR2 SMNVEV (reference sequence). CDR3 DNA: TGTGCCAGCAGTTGGGACAGTAACTATGGCTACACCTTC. This translates into CASSWDSNYGYTF.

This clone was seen once. Within the sample, other DNA sequences also encode this same CDR3. The V gene is TRBV28, the J gene TRBJ1-2, with D perhaps matching TRBD1 (6 bases). There are 12 residues in the CDR3. Between the trimmed V and J ends, which lost 6 bases and 4 bases, there was a span of 9 bases. Germline V gene lookup returns CDR1 MDHEN and CDR2 SYDVKM. CDR3 loop: CASRWTAYGYTF. DNA for the CDR3: TGTGCCAGCAGGTGGACAGCCTATGGCTACACCTTC.

By share, this clone ranks as medium-sized. V usage is TRBV28 and J usage is TRBJ2-7; 10 bases agree with TRBD1. Germline loops: CDR1 MDHEN, CDR2 SYDVKM. Trimming cost V 5 bases and J 3 bases; bases outside gene matches: 4. This CDR3 contains 14 residues. In DNA, the CDR3 is TGTGCCAGCAGTGAAAGGACAGGGGGCTACGAGCAGTACGTC. Translating gives CASSERTGGYEQYV.

The gene calls are TRBV5-1 and TRBJ2-3, with D maybe TRBD1 (6 bases). Trimming removed 3 bases at V and 3 bases at J, with 14 bases between. The CDR3 loop spans 15 amino acids. Germline V CDR1 and CDR2: SGHRS, YFSETQ. The DNA of the CDR3 is TGCGCCAGCAGCTCGTTACTACAGGGTACAGATACGCAGTATTTT. Amino acid sequence: CASSSLLQGTDTQYF.

Within the sample, this clone is medium-sized. The chain is built from TRBV5-1 and TRBJ1-1, with D possibly matching TRBD1 (5 bases). This CDR3 has 13 residues. Germline CDR1 is SGHRS and CDR2 is YFSETQ. Trimming pared 7 bases from V and 6 bases from J, leaving 16 bases between. The CDR3 nucleotides read TGCGCCAGCCGACAGACGACCATTCCTGAAGCTTTCTTT. It encodes CASRQTTIPEAFF.

In this sample, this clone turned up a few times. This chain links TRBV28 with TRBJ2-1, with D tentatively TRBD1 (6 bases). In germline, CDR1 is MDHEN, CDR2 SYDVKM. This CDR3 is built from 16 residues. The ends were cut back, 4 bases at V and 0 bases at J, with 13 bases in the middle. The DNA for the CDR3 is TGTGCCAGCAGTTCCAACAGGGCGGGCTCCTACAATGAGCAGTTCTTC. Translating gives CASSSNRAGSYNEQFF.

In this sample, this clone is medium-sized. The V and J genes are TRBV27 and TRBJ1-6, with unresolved D. V lost 3 bases and J lost 3, with 6 bases in between. CDR1 and CDR2 (germline): MNHEY, SMNVEV (reference sequence). This CDR3 region has 14 residues. CDR3: CASSFTVYNSPLHF. The CDR3 DNA reads as TGTGCCAGCAGTTTTACGGTCTATAATTCACCCCTCCACTTT.

This clone was detected a few times. This chain links TRBV5-4 with TRBJ2-5; a possible D gene is TRBD1 (6 bases). The V gene's germline CDR1 is SGHNT and CDR2 YYREEE (reference sequence). V was clipped by 4 bases and J by 5 bases, with 18 bases between them. CDR3 size: 15 residues. The CDR3 loop reads CASSIPQGFGETQYF. The DNA for the CDR3 is TGTGCCAGCAGCATACCACAGGGCTTTGGGGAGACCCAGTACTTC.

This clone was observed a few times. The chain carries TRBV2 and TRBJ1-2, with D possibly TRBD1 on 6 matching bases. Trimming removed 4 bases from V and 0 bases from J, with 15 bases in between. The CDR3 is 16 residues long. CDR1 is SNHLY and CDR2 is FYNNEI in the germline V gene. In DNA, the CDR3 is TGTGCCAGCAGTGCCCAGGGGATCGGATCTAACTATGGCTACACCTTC. Amino acid sequence: CASSAQGIGSNYGYTF.

Judged by abundance, this clone is medium-sized. The chain is built from TRBV2 and TRBJ1-3; D remains unclear. V lost 4 bases to trimming and J lost 7 bases, with 5 bases between them. The CDR3 is 11 amino acids. The germline CDR1 and CDR2 sequences are SNHLY and FYNNEI. CDR3 protein: CASSVRNTIYF. The CDR3 nucleotides read TGTGCCAGCAGTGTTCGGAACACCATATATTTT.